Each of the 9 T cell receptor beta chains below was sequenced from the same sample in a study of spatial heterogeneity in lung cancer. Time point given: sample taken at primary tumor resection. Whole RNA came from tumor, nontumor lung or frozen PBMC and was sequenced without being sorted. TCRdb reanalysed the 5' RACE reads using MiXCR and keeps one entry per CDR3 protein. The data contain roughly 100,000 distinct CDR3 sequences, around 8.6% of them seen just once; the ten biggest clones take up about 7%. This sample comprised PBMCs, obtained at surgery. Receptor source: a male donor with early-stage non-small cell lung cancer.

The gene calls are TRBV5-4 and TRBJ2-6; 8 positions agree with TRBD1. Trimming took 2 bases from V and 0 from J; bases not matched to a gene: 7. Germline lookup yields CDR1 SGHNT and CDR2 YYREEE (reference sequence). CDR3 length: 18 residues. CDR3 DNA sequence: TGTGCCAGCAGCTTACCCGGGACAGGCCGCTCTGGGGCCAACGTCCTGACTTTC. This translates into CASSLPGTGRSGANVLTF.

In this sample, this clonotype turned up a few times. The chain uses TRBV29-1 and TRBJ2-2; no definite D call. This CDR3 comprises 12 residues. Germline CDR1 is SQVTM and CDR2 is ANQGSEA. V lost 4 bases and J 4 bases, leaving 7 bases between the germline ends. The DNA for the CDR3 is TGCAGCGTTGGTGAACCCACCGGGGAGCTGTTTTTT. Translated, it gives CSVGEPTGELFF.

The chain couples TRBV2 to TRBJ2-3; D is uncertain. Germline CDR1 is SNHLY and CDR2 is FYNNEI. V was pared by 2 bases and J by 6 bases, with 12 bases between. CDR3 length equals 14 residues. This CDR3 reads CASSENGARDTQYF. The CDR3 bases are TGTGCCAGCAGTGAAAACGGAGCGCGTGATACGCAGTATTTT.

This clonotype was detected only a few times. This chain links TRBV28 with TRBJ1-6, with TRBD1 as a possible D gene (6 bases). This CDR3 region has 14 residues. Germline assignment: CDR1 MDHEN and CDR2 SYDVKM. Trimming stripped 6 bases from V and 10 bases from J, with 16 bases between. The CDR3 DNA reads as TGTGCCAGCAGCAGTACAGGGACCGGATCACCCCTCCACTTT. It codes for CASSSTGTGSPLHF.

The chain recombines TRBV25-1 with TRBJ2-1; TRBD2 matches at 8 bases. The CDR3 length is 17 residues. Trimming took 0 bases from V and 8 from J; bases not matched to a gene: 12. Germline loops: CDR1 MGHDK, CDR2 SYGVNS. The CDR3 loop is CASSEYGGSGKYDEQFF. Here the CDR3 DNA reads TGTGCCAGCAGTGAATATGGGGGTAGCGGGAAGTACGATGAGCAGTTCTTC.

This clonotype showed up many times. The chain employs TRBV24-1 and TRBJ2-2, with D possibly matching TRBD1 (6 bases). V was clipped by 7 bases and J by 3 bases, with 8 bases between them. Germline CDR1 reads KGHDR; CDR2 reads SFDVKD. CDR3 length equals 13 residues. For the CDR3, the DNA is TGTGCCACCAGAAGGACAGACACCGGGGAGCTGTTTTTT. Protein: CATRRTDTGELFF.

There are many counts of this clonotype. V usage is TRBV7-9 and J usage is TRBJ2-6, with D perhaps assigned TRBD1 or TRBD2 (5 bases each). CDR3 size: 18 residues. V was cut by 5 bases and J by 0 bases, with 17 bases left in between. Germline V gene data show CDR1 as SEHNR and CDR2 as FQNEAQ (reference sequence). CDR3 coding DNA: TGTGCCAGCAGCCCGGCCAGAGGGGTCAGCTCTGGGGCCAACGTCCTGACTTTC. This sequence encodes CASSPARGVSSGANVLTF.

This clonotype has more than one count but fewer than ten. The V gene is TRBV5-1, the J gene TRBJ2-2; D possibly matches TRBD1 or TRBD2 (5 bases each). Trimming pared 4 bases from V and 4 bases from J, leaving 11 bases between. The CDR3 has 14 residues. Germline CDR1 SGHRS, CDR2 YFSETQ. The CDR3, as DNA: TGCGCCAGCAGCCCCGGGACCACCACCGGGGAGCTGTTTTTT. Translated, it gives CASSPGTTTGELFF. The entire variable domain, with the rest obtained from reference TRBV5-1 and TRBJ2-2, is as follows: KAGVTQTPRYLIKTRGQQVTLSCSPISGHRSVSWYQQTPGQGLQFLFEYFSETQRNKGNFPGRFSGRQFSNSRSEMNVSTLELGDSALYLCASSPGTTTGELFFGEGSRLTVL.

J is TRBJ2-3 and V is TRBV3-1, with D maybe TRBD1 (7 bases). The V gene's germline CDR1 is LGHDT and CDR2 YNNKEL (reference sequence). This CDR3 has 15 amino acids. V lost 4 bases to trimming and J lost 4 bases, with 15 bases between them. Here the CDR3 reads CASSRTGGVADTQYF. The CDR3 coding sequence is TGTGCCAGCAGCCGGACAGGAGGGGTTGCAGATACGCAGTATTTT.